This is a list of T cell receptor beta chains from one sample in a study of blood T cell repertoires in COVID-19. Assay: immunoSEQ multiplex PCR; the TCRdb copy retains only in-frame clones and omits some. The data contain 100,000 to 120,000 clones, about 76% of them singletons. Input material: peripheral blood. Receptor source: a woman aged 70-85 years with acute or convalescent COVID-19. CDR3s include the opening cysteine and the closing phenylalanine or tryptophan. The D gene is left open where the match is weak. Only some rows state a clone size, as once, few, many or a class for expanded clones.

j_gene: TRBJ1-4
v_gene: TRBV19
abundance: once
d_gene: .
CDR3aa: CASSIDRGGDEKLFF
CDR3nt: TGTGCCAGTAGTATAGATCGAGGGGGAGACGAAAAACTGTTTTTT

j_gene: TRBJ1-2
v_gene: TRBV2
abundance: .
d_gene: .
CDR3aa: CASTGAGDGYTF
CDR3nt: TGTGCCAGCACAGGGGCAGGGGATGGCTACACCTTC

j_gene: TRBJ1-4
v_gene: TRBV7-9
abundance: .
d_gene: TRBD1
CDR3aa: CASSSDRRGEKLFF
CDR3nt: TGTGCCAGCAGCTCGGACAGGAGAGGGGAAAAACTGTTTTTT

j_gene: TRBJ2-5
v_gene: TRBV12-3/TRBV12-4
abundance: .
d_gene: .
CDR3aa: CASSRGILETQYF
CDR3nt: TGTGCCAGCAGCCGAGGGATCCTAGAGACCCAGTACTTC

j_gene: TRBJ1-3
v_gene: TRBV29-1
abundance: .
d_gene: .
CDR3aa: CSVTQGSGNTIYF
CDR3nt: TGCAGCGTCACACAGGGATCTGGAAACACCATATATTTT

j_gene: TRBJ1-5
v_gene: TRBV6-2/TRBV6-3
abundance: .
d_gene: TRBD1
CDR3aa: CASSYSLTGGNQPQHF
CDR3nt: TGTGCCAGCAGTTACTCCCTGACAGGGGGCAATCAGCCCCAGCATTTT

j_gene: TRBJ1-1
v_gene: TRBV6-2/TRBV6-3
abundance: .
d_gene: .
CDR3aa: CASSWTASTEAFF
CDR3nt: TGTGCCAGCAGTTGGACAGCGAGCACTGAAGCTTTCTTT

j_gene: TRBJ1-2
v_gene: TRBV7-9
abundance: .
d_gene: .
CDR3aa: CASSPRSRGYTF
CDR3nt: TGTGCCAGCAGCCCCCGGTCGAGGGGCTACACCTTC

j_gene: TRBJ1-4
v_gene: TRBV28
abundance: .
d_gene: .
CDR3aa: CASSFSGLATNEKLFF
CDR3nt: TGTGCCAGCAGTTTTTCAGGGCTCGCAACTAATGAAAAACTGTTTTTT

j_gene: TRBJ1-1
v_gene: TRBV5-4
abundance: .
d_gene: TRBD1
CDR3aa: CASSPLGRGQGNTEAFF
CDR3nt: TGTGCCAGCAGCCCTCTCGGTAGGGGACAGGGGAACACTGAAGCTTTCTTT